This T cell receptor (beta chain) appears in the sequencing data of a study of blood T cell repertoires in COVID-19. Turning to the study itself: The United States, Italy and Spain supplied acute and convalescent COVID-19 samples.

Germline V gene lookup returns CDR1 MGHRA and CDR2 YSYEKL. CDR3 length: 15 residues. V gave up 1 base and J gave up 3 bases; unmatched junction bases: 5. Source study methods: Amplified reference gene primers provided the basis for estimating nucleated cell counts. Produced via immunoSEQ multiplex PCR; TCRdb's table is partial and in-frame only. V and J calls and clone size come straight from that table; D and trimming were deduced from the DNA. This sample has 25,000 to 35,000 clones; roughly 85% occur once, and the top ten carry less than 9.5%. The chain combines TRBV4-1 with TRBJ2-7; 8 bases align to TRBD2. Sequencing was done on a sample of peripheral blood. This sequence was found in a human donor in a cohort sampled during active COVID-19. CDR3 amino acids: CASSQGSAGVYEQYF. CDR3 coding DNA: TGCGCCAGCAGCCAAGGCTCAGCGGGAGTCTACGAGCAGTACTTC.